This TCR beta chain was found in a study of OX40 agonist ivuxolimab in advanced cancers. Profiled with immunoSEQ multiplex PCR; TCRdb holds only in-frame clones, not every one. Here the sample spans about 52,000 clones, approximately 87% being singletons. This clonotype originated in an adult with an advanced solid tumor such as melanoma, head and neck, liver or kidney cancer. Sequencing was performed on CD4+ or CD8+ T cells sorted from blood, taken in a trial of the OX40 agonist ivuxolimab.

CDR3 region: CASSYGGSGGQETQYF. The CDR3 DNA reads as TGTGCCAGCAGTTACGGAGGTAGCGGGGGCCAAGAGACCCAGTACTTC. The rearrangement joins TRBV6-5 to TRBJ2-5, with TRBD2 identical over 9 bases. The V segment lost 2 bases and the J segment 1 base; nucleotides outside the gene matches: 5. This CDR3 has 16 amino acids. Germline V gene lookup returns CDR1 MNHEY and CDR2 SVGAGI.